The sequence of this T cell receptor beta chain was determined in a study of control samples from healthy donors and cancer patients. TCRdb's copy holds only in-frame clones and misses some; the assay was immunoSEQ multiplex PCR. The sample lists under 85,000 clones, approximately 89% occurring once. For this clone: Other DNA sequences within the sample encode an identical CDR3.

Germline V gene data show CDR1 as SGHRS and CDR2 as YFSETQ. The length of the CDR3 is 14 residues. V shed 0 bases and J shed 5 bases, with 9 bases lying between them. Sequenced: PBMCs. The gene calls are TRBV5-1 and TRBJ1-5; D is unclear. This receptor was identified in a man between 60 and 70 years old with colorectal cancer. The CDR3 DNA reads as TGCGCCAGCAGCTTGGGGGGTTGGGATCAGCCCCAGCATTTT. As protein: CASSLGGWDQPQHF.